Listed here is a single T cell receptor (beta chain). Its antigen is still unknown. A much bigger clone sits one base away, suggesting this may be a read error. The conserved phenylalanine or tryptophan is not found at the CDR3 terminus, so this likely reflects a read error. This sample is part of a study of blood T cells in healthy people across ages (dated by TCRdb to between 2015 and 2016). Background for the entire study: In model experiments, template switching captured about one uniquely barcoded TCR beta cDNA molecule for every two T cells. Age-related changes in TCR beta repertoire diversity were measured in the study by deep sequencing normalized with unique cDNA molecular identifiers. The donors were divided into four age groups: young (average approximately 15 years), middle-aged (about 40), aged (approximately 64) and long-lived (roughly 88). To avoid experimental bias, donors of different ages were distributed randomly across sequencing lanes. Two additional independent replicas of 1 million unique cDNA reads from the same blood draw were analyzed for two donors (one aged 18 to 30 and one aged 80 or older). General findings and caveats noted by the study authors: Observed TCR beta diversity per million T cells fell roughly linearly with age, and a significant reduction was already apparent by age roughly 40. Compared with the aged group, the long-lived group had more naive CD4+ T cells, fewer expanded clones and increased TCR diversity, suggesting age selection. Estimates of total diversity based on one million sequenced T cells were considered lower bounds and underestimates. Bulk unsorted PBMC profiling prevented conclusive comparison of naive and antigen-experienced compartments. The CMV infection status of donors was not known, potentially confounding age-related changes in expanded clonotypes. A strong correlation was found between observed TCR beta diversity and the percentage of naive T cells measured by flow cytometry.

The method behind the library was 5' RACE. The sample was run on an Illumina HiSeq 2500. A second PCR of roughly 6 to 12 cycles was performed with a sample-barcoded 5' primer and a J-beta primer mix. A template-switch 5' adaptor carrying 12 random nucleotides introduced a unique molecular identifier onto each TCR beta cDNA molecule. At least 3 million CDR3-containing paired-end reads were obtained from each sample. All of the RNA was converted into first-strand cDNA using the Mint cDNA synthesis kit, with a TRBC-specific oligonucleotide serving as the primer. All cDNA was treated with uracil-DNA glycosylase and then went through a first 18-cycle PCR with the universal primers M1SS and BC2_uni_R. The study's processing was this. Normalization of each sample was performed by random selection of 1 million high-quality reads, each carrying a distinct molecular identifier. Reads sharing molecular identifiers were discarded rather than binned into consensus sequences. MiTCR, run with a Q25 quality threshold and the strictest error-elimination algorithm, handled CDR3 identification, clonotype clustering and error correction. A nonparametric unseen species model with Euler transformation was used to estimate a lower bound on total TCR beta diversity. In-frame beta chains were kept once TCRdb had trimmed the public reads at Q25 with fastp and called clones with MiXCR. Every entry covers one CDR3 protein and lists the most common genes and DNA from its rows. Clone size and V and J calls follow TCRdb, not the original study. This sample lists some 1.5 million distinct CDR3 sequences; under 30% were detected once. The leading ten clones occupy about 7.7% of the sample.

The donors were roughly 38 Caucasian individuals from Russia, aged roughly 6 to 90 years, who were systemically healthy. Each donor gave 8 to 10 milliliters of peripheral blood, drawn into EDTA-treated Vacutainer tubes. Ficoll-Paque density-gradient centrifugation was used to isolate PBMCs, with at least 7 million obtained per sample. Total RNA was extracted from PBMCs with Trizol reagent, with at least 6 micrograms obtained per sample. Naive CD45RAhigh/CD27high T cell percentages were measured by flow cytometry on a PBMC aliquot from every donor. The germline V gene yields SQVTM for CDR1 and ANQGSEA for CDR2. Relative to germline, V is 5 bases shorter and J is 4 bases shorter, with 14 bases between their ends. A total of 13 residues make up the CDR3, ends included. Only CDR3 DNA remains: 39 bases, in frame from the first base.

This TCR was sampled from a woman in her 30s in good health. The rearranged chain carries TRBV29-1 and TRBJ2-5; possibly the D gene is TRBD2, per 6 matching bases. The sample consisted of blood. Here the CDR3 is given as CSVTYLEGETQYL. DNA sequence: TGCAGCGTTACCTATCTGGAGGGAGAGACCCAGTACTTA.